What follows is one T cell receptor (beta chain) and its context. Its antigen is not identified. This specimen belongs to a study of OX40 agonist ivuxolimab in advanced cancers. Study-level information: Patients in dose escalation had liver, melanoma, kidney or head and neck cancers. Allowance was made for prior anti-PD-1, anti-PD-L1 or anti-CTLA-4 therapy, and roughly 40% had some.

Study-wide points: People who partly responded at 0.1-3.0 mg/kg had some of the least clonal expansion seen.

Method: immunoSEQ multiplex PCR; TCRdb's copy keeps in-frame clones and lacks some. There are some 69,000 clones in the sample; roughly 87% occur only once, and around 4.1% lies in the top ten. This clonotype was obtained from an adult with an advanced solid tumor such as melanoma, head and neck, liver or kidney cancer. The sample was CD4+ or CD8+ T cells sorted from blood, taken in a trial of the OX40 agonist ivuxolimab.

Here the CDR3 DNA reads TGTGCCAGCAGCTTTGGACTAGCTGGGGCCAACGTCCTGACTTTC. Protein: CASSFGLAGANVLTF. The chain uses TRBV7-2 and TRBJ2-6; 7 bases line up with TRBD2. The CDR3 is made up of 15 amino acids. Germline CDR1 and CDR2: SGHTA and FQGNSA. Losses at the gene ends were 3 bases for V and 2 bases for J; bases not matched to a gene: 1.